The 23 T cell receptor beta chains below all came from one sample that was sequenced in a study of blood T cell repertoires in COVID-19. TCRdb's table, derived via immunoSEQ multiplex PCR, lists solely in-frame clones and lacks some. The data show 320,000 or so clones, 75% to 90% seen once. Material for sequencing was PBMCs or T cells enriched from blood (not recorded which). Source of these receptors: a man aged 60-69 years who had recovered from COVID-19.

This sequence joins TRBV5-4 and TRBJ1-2, with D possibly matching TRBD1 (6 bases). V lost 4 bases and J 5 bases, leaving 18 bases between the germline ends. The CDR3 is 15 residues long. Per the germline V gene, CDR1 is SGHNT and CDR2 is YYREEE (reference sequence). CDR3 in amino acids: CASSAQKQGEYGYTF. In nucleotides, the CDR3 is TGTGCCAGCAGCGCGCAAAAACAGGGAGAGTATGGCTACACCTTC. The full variable domain, its missing parts supplied by reference TRBV5-4 and TRBJ1-2, is ETGVTQSPTHLIKTRGQQVTLRCSSQSGHNTVSWYQQALGQGPQFIFQYYREEENGRGNFPPRFSGLQFPNYSSELNVNALELDDSALYLCASSAQKQGEYGYTFGSGTRLTVV.

V gene TRBV28 combines with J gene TRBJ1-3; 8 bases match TRBD1. CDR1 is MDHEN, CDR2 SYDVKM, per germline. This CDR3 is 14 amino acids long. J was trimmed by 0 bases and V by 8 bases; bases with no gene match: 3. DNA for the CDR3: TGTGCCAGCGGACAGGGTCACTCTGGAAACACCATATATTTT. Translation: CASGQGHSGNTIYF.

The chain carries TRBV24-1 and TRBJ1-5, with D unresolved. Germline V gene data show CDR1 as KGHDR and CDR2 as SFDVKD. V lost 6 bases and J 2 bases, leaving 7 bases between the germline ends. The CDR3 extends over 13 amino acids. CDR3 protein: CATSPFGNQPQHF. The CDR3 coding sequence is TGTGCCACCAGTCCGTTCGGCAATCAGCCCCAGCATTTT.

This chain uses TRBV7-2 with TRBJ2-7; D is possibly TRBD2 (6 bases). Trimming shortened V by 3 bases and J by 6 bases, and 21 bases separated the two germline ends. The CDR3 runs to 16 residues. Looked up from germline, CDR1 is SGHTA and CDR2 is FQGNSA. CDR3 bases: TGTGCCAGCAGCTTGATTACCCCAGGGCGGGATCGCGAGCAGTACTTC. It codes for CASSLITPGRDREQYF.

This chain uses TRBV11-2 with TRBJ1-2; maybe TRBD1 (5 bases). Deletions cut 0 bases from V and 4 bases from J, with 9 bases between. CDR3 size: 14 residues. CDR1 is SGHAT and CDR2 is FQNNGV in the germline V gene. CDR3 loop: CASSLDGGGYGYTF. CDR3 DNA sequence: TGTGCCAGCAGCTTAGATGGGGGGGGCTATGGCTACACCTTC.

The chain combines TRBV7-3 with TRBJ2-5; D may be TRBD2 (5 bases). The CDR3 contains 16 residues. Germline assignment: CDR1 SGHTA and CDR2 FQGTGA. V dropped 2 bases and J dropped 2 bases, with 15 bases sitting between them. The CDR3: CASSLSTTPGQETQYF. As DNA, the CDR3 is TGTGCCAGCAGCTTATCCACCACCCCGGGGCAAGAGACCCAGTACTTC.

J is TRBJ2-7 and V is TRBV7-9, with TRBD2 matching over 11 bases. Germline V gene lookup returns CDR1 SEHNR and CDR2 FQNEAQ (reference sequence). Trimming cost V 4 bases and J 12 bases; bases outside gene matches: 8. This CDR3 contains 13 residues. The CDR3 spells CASSSASSGRLYF. The CDR3 DNA reads TGTGCCAGCAGCTCAGCCTCTAGCGGGAGGTTGTACTTC.

The chain links TRBV29-1 to TRBJ2-5; D may be TRBD2 (5 bases). The V end lost 1 base, the J end lost 7 bases, and 10 bases lay between the germline ends. The CDR3 is 12 amino acids. The germline gives CDR1 SQVTM, CDR2 ANQGSEA. The CDR3 sequence: CSVEGVRGTQYF. In DNA, the CDR3 is TGCAGCGTTGAAGGAGTACGGGGGACCCAGTACTTC.

The chain is built from TRBV5-1 and TRBJ2-1; TRBD2 agrees at 11 bases. CDR1 and CDR2 from the germline V gene are SGHRS and YFSETQ. There are 17 residues in the CDR3. With 4 bases clipped from V and 3 bases from J, the junction kept 9 bases outside the gene matches. The CDR3 loop reads CASSPFTLAGGYNEQFF. CDR3 DNA: TGCGCCAGCAGCCCTTTTACTCTAGCGGGAGGCTACAATGAGCAGTTCTTC.

The genes are TRBV2 and TRBJ2-7; TRBD2 aligns across 7 bases. Unmatched junction bases numbered 5, after V lost 8 bases and J lost 1 base. The length of the CDR3 is 13 residues. Germline V gives CDR1 SNHLY, CDR2 FYNNEI. Written as DNA, the CDR3 is TGTGCCAGCTTATGGCGGGAGTCCTACGAGCAGTACTTC. This translates into CASLWRESYEQYF. Combining the CDR3 with reference TRBV2 and TRBJ2-7 gives the whole variable domain EPEVTQTPSHQVTQMGQEVILRCVPISNHLYFYWYRQILGQKVEFLVSFYNNEISEKSEIFDDQFSVERPDGSNFTLKIRSTKLEDSAMYFCASLWRESYEQYFGPGTRLTVT.

This clone was detected once. The genes are TRBV19 and TRBJ1-5, with 8 nucleotides matching TRBD1. Germline CDR1 and CDR2: LNHDA and SQIVND (reference sequence). Trimming took 5 bases from V and 6 from J; bases not matched to a gene: 6. The CDR3 runs 14 residues. The CDR3 nucleotides read TGTGCCAGTAGTTCCCAGGGGGCGATTCAGCCCCAGCATTTT. This codes for CASSSQGAIQPQHF. Looking up the rest from reference TRBV19 and TRBJ1-5 gives the full variable domain: DGGITQSPKYLFRKEGQNVTLSCEQNLNHDAMYWYRQDPGQGLRLIYYSQIVNDFQKGDIAEGYSVSREKKESFPLTVTSAQKNPTAFYLCASSSQGAIQPQHFGDGTRLSIL.

The J gene is TRBJ1-2, the V gene TRBV11-2; 8 nucleotides line up with TRBD1. The CDR3 spans 13 residues. CDR1 and CDR2 (germline): SGHAT, FQNNGV. V trimming: 6 bases; J trimming: 3 bases; junction bases outside the gene matches: 3. CDR3 nucleotide sequence: TGTGCCAGCAGACAGACAGGGGACTATGGCTACACCTTC. Translated, it gives CASRQTGDYGYTF.

The V call is TRBV5-6, the J call TRBJ2-7; 9 bases align to TRBD1. V lost 3 bases and J lost 0; bases outside the gene matches: 13. CDR3 length: 18 residues. The V gene's germline CDR1 is SGHDT and CDR2 YYEEEE. CDR3 protein: CASSYGTGRPISSYEQYF. In nucleotides, the CDR3 is TGTGCCAGCAGCTATGGGACAGGGCGCCCCATCAGCTCCTACGAGCAGTACTTC.

V gene TRBV5-1 combines with J gene TRBJ2-1, with 10 bases matching TRBD2. J was trimmed by 8 bases and V by 4 bases; bases with no gene match: 6. CDR3 length: 14 residues. Germline V CDR1 and CDR2: SGHRS, YFSETQ. CDR3 coding DNA: TGCGCCAGCAGCCAGGGACTAGCGATGGATGAGCAGTTCTTC. The encoded protein is CASSQGLAMDEQFF.

This clone was recorded once. The CDR3 spells CATGEGQYNEQFF. The CDR3 region has the DNA TGTGCCACGGGCGAGGGACAATACAATGAGCAGTTCTTC. V usage is TRBV24-1 and J usage is TRBJ2-1, with a weak D call TRBD1 (6 bases). The CDR3 spans 13 residues. Trimming left V 10 bases short and J 4 bases short, with 13 bases between. Germline lookup yields CDR1 KGHDR and CDR2 SFDVKD.

V usage is TRBV15 and J usage is TRBJ2-1, with TRBD2 matching 14 bases. J was trimmed by 8 bases and V by 1 base; bases with no gene match: 4. This CDR3 is built from 16 residues. The germline V gene has CDR1 LNHNV and CDR2 YYDKDF (reference sequence). The CDR3, as DNA: TGTGCCACCAGCAGAGCTAAGACTAGCGGGAGGGATGAGCAGTTCTTC. It translates to CATSRAKTSGRDEQFF.

This clone has just one count. The genes are TRBV28 and TRBJ1-1, with D possibly matching TRBD1 (5 bases). The V gene lost 6 bases and the J gene lost 7 bases, with 12 bases spanning the gap. Per germline, CDR1 MDHEN and CDR2 SYDVKM. The CDR3 is 12 residues long. The CDR3: CASSPPGNEAFF. CDR3 DNA sequence: TGTGCCAGCAGCCCCCCAGGGAATGAAGCTTTCTTT. Together with reference TRBV28 and TRBJ1-1, the CDR3 gives the full variable domain: DVKVTQSSRYLVKRTGEKVFLECVQDMDHENMFWYRQDPGLGLRLIYFSYDVKMKEKGDIPEGYSVSREKKERFSLILESASTNQTSMYLCASSPPGNEAFFGQGTRLTVV.

V usage is TRBV3-1 (or the pseudogene TRBV3-2) and J usage is TRBJ1-2; 9 bases align to TRBD1. Trimming took 4 bases from V and 8 from J; bases not matched to a gene: 2. The CDR3 has 12 residues. Germline CDR1 LGHDT, CDR2 YNNKEL (reference sequence). The CDR3 coding sequence is TGTGCCAGCAGCCGGGACAGGGTCGGCTACACCTTC. Amino acid sequence: CASSRDRVGYTF.

This chain uses TRBV14 with TRBJ2-4; 10 positions agree with TRBD2. Germline V gene lookup returns CDR1 SGHDN and CDR2 FVKESK. Trimming removed 0 bases from V and 0 bases from J; junction bases left unmatched: 8. CDR3 size: 19 residues. CDR3 nucleotides: TGTGCCAGCAGCCAAGAAAGTAGCGGGAGGCCTCTAGCCAAAAACATTCAGTACTTC. It translates to CASSQESSGRPLAKNIQYF.

This clone was found a few times. The chain couples TRBV5-1 to TRBJ1-4; D uncertain. The V and J ends lost 0 bases and 1 base respectively, with 7 bases between them. The CDR3 totals 15 residues. CDR1 and CDR2 (germline): SGHRS, YFSETQ. CDR3 in DNA: TGCGCCAGCAGCTTGGGCAGACTAACTAATGAAAAACTGTTTTTT. Its protein is CASSLGRLTNEKLFF.

This sequence joins TRBV30 and TRBJ1-2, with TRBD1 identical over 7 bases. CDR1 is GTSNPN and CDR2 is SVGIG in the germline V gene (reference sequence). The ends lost 4 bases at V and 4 bases at J; junction bases unmatched: 0. The CDR3 length is 11 residues. This CDR3 is CAWNRGYGYTF. The CDR3 DNA follows: TGTGCCTGGAACAGGGGCTATGGCTACACCTTC.

The chain couples TRBV24-1 to TRBJ2-1; TRBD1 agrees at 9 bases. CDR3 size: 16 residues. CDR1 is KGHDR, CDR2 SFDVKD, per germline. Germline trimming cut 3 bases from V and 3 bases from J; bases unmatched to any gene: 5. The CDR3 sequence is CATSDPRQGGYNEQFF. DNA for the CDR3: TGTGCCACCAGTGATCCCCGACAGGGGGGCTACAATGAGCAGTTCTTC.

The chain uses TRBV6-5 and TRBJ1-6, with 7 bases matching TRBD1. CDR1 MNHEY and CDR2 SVGAGI come from the germline V gene. CDR3 length: 13 residues. The ends lost 6 bases at V and 11 bases at J; junction bases unmatched: 7. DNA for the CDR3: TGTGCCAGCAGAGACAGGGAACGGACACCCCTCCACTTT. Translated: CASRDRERTPLHF.